This record looks at one T cell receptor beta chain sequence and its context. Antigen: not known. Repertoires were generated with immunoSEQ multiplex PCR, while TCRdb's copy carries only in-frame clones and drops some. Here the sample spans some 99,000 clones, roughly 95% being singletons. This sample was included in a study of OX40 agonist ivuxolimab in advanced cancers. As for the study in general: An agonistic anti-OX40 (CD134) antibody, ivuxolimab, was used to treat the patients. Participants, roughly 81% male, averaged roughly 60 years of age, ranging from roughly 20 to 85.

Study-wide points: The antigen specificity of the peripheral T cells (those that were expanded) was not determined.

V lost 8 bases, J lost 0 bases, and 7 bases lay in between. This CDR3 has 12 amino acids. Germline values: CDR1 MNHEY, CDR2 SVGAGI. The origin of this receptor is an adult with an advanced solid tumor such as melanoma, head and neck, liver or kidney cancer. Sequences were derived from CD4+ or CD8+ T cells sorted from blood, sampled in a trial of the OX40 agonist ivuxolimab. This chain uses TRBV6-5 with TRBJ1-1; no firm D call. CDR3 protein: CASHKLNTEAFF. CDR3 sequence (DNA): TGTGCCAGCCATAAGTTGAACACTGAAGCTTTCTTT.